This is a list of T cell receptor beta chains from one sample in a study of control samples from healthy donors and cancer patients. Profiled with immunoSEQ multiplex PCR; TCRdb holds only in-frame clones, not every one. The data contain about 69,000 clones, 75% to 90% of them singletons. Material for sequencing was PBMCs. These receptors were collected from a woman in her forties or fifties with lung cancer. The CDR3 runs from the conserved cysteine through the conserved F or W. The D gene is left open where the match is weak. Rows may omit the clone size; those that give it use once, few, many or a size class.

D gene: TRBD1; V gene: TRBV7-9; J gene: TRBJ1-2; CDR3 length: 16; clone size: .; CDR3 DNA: TGTGCCAGCAGCTTAGGTCCCAGGGGGCGTGTTGATGGCTACACCTTC; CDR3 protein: CASSLGPRGRVDGYTF
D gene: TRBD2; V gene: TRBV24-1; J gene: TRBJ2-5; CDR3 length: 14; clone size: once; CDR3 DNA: TGTGCCACCAGTGATCAGCGGGGAACGGAGACCCAGTACTTC; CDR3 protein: CATSDQRGTETQYF
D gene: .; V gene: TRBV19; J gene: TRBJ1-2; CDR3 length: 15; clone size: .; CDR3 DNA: TGTGCCAGTAGGGGTATACCCCTTACAGGGCATGGCTACACCTTC; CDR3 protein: CASRGIPLTGHGYTF
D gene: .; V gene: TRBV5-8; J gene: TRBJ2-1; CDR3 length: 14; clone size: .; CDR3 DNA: TGTGCCAGCAGCTTAACGGGCTCCTACAATGAGCAGTTCTTC; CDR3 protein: CASSLTGSYNEQFF
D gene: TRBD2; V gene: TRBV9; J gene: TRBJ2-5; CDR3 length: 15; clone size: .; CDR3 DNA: TGTGCCAGCAGCCCCCTGGCGGGGGGGCCGGAGACCCAGTACTTC; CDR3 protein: CASSPLAGGPETQYF
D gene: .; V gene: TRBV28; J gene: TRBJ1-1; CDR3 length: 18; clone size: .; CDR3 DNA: TGTGCCAGCAGCCTCATCCTCTGGGACCCCGAATGGGGCACTGAAGCTTTCTTT; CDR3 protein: CASSLILWDPEWGTEAFF
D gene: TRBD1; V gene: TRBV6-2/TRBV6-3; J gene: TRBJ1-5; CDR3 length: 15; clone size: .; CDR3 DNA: TGTGCCAGCAGTCCCGACGACAGGGGGCACCAGCCCCAGCATTTT; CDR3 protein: CASSPDDRGHQPQHF
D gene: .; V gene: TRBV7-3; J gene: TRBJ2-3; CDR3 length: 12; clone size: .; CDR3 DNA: TGTGCCAGCAGCTTACGCTCGGATACGCAGTATTTT; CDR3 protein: CASSLRSDTQYF
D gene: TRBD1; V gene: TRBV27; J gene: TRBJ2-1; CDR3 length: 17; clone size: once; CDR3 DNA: TGTGCCAGCAGTTTAATTTTCGGGACAGGGAAGAACAATGAGCAGTTCTTC; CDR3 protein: CASSLIFGTGKNNEQFF
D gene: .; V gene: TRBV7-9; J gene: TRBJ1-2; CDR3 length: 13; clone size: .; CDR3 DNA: TGTGCCAGCAGCTTAGTTCAGCCAGGGGGCTACACCTTC; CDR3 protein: CASSLVQPGGYTF
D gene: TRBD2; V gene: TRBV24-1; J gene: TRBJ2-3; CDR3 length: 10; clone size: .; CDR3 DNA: TGTGCCACGGGGGGGGATACGCAGTATTTT; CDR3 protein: CATGGDTQYF
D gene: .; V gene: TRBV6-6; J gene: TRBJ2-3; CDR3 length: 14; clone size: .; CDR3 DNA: TGTGCCAGCAGTATGGCAGGCCGCACAGATACGCAGTATTTT; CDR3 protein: CASSMAGRTDTQYF
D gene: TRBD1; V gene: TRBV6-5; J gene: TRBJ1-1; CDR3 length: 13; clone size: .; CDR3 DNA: TGTGCCAGCAGTCACAGGGGAGGCCCTGAAGCTTTCTTT; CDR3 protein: CASSHRGGPEAFF
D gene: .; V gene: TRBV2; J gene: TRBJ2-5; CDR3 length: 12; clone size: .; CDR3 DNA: TGTGCCAGCAGGCAGTCATCCTGGACCCAGTACTTC; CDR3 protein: CASRQSSWTQYF
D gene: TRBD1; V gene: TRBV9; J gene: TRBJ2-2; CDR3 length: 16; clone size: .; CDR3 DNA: TGTGCCAGCAGCGTAGCAACAGGGGGGCGGACCGGGGAGCTGTTTTTT; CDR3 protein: CASSVATGGRTGELFF